This T cell receptor (beta chain) was observed in a study of blood T cell repertoires in COVID-19 (dated by TCRdb to 2018 to 2021). Context from the whole study: The collaborator samples originated in the United States, Italy and Spain and spanned the acute and convalescent phases of COVID-19. The material from the prospective study consisted of cDNA or gDNA derived from T cells, B-cell-depleted T cells, or PBMCs. Deeply sampled blood TCRbeta repertoires from subjects exposed to, actively infected with, or recovered from COVID-19 were included in the dataset. The repertoires were made available in a free public database intended to serve as a resource for research on the immune response to SARS-CoV-2. The samples were drawn from two sources: the first 160 participants of the ongoing ImmuneRACE study, and approximately 1,300 subjects contributed by 6 global collaborators. Sample metadata almost always included a de-identified subject ID, COVID-19 status, age in years and sex. Where available, HLA class I and class II types were obtained from metadata supplied by the sample provider rather than from assay-based typing.

From a lookup of the germline V gene (reference sequence), CDR1 and CDR2 are MNHEY and SMNVEV. Trimming removed 4 bases from V and 5 bases from J; the gene matches leave 12 bases unexplained. Its CDR3 holds 16 amino acids, cysteine through phenylalanine. The kept DNA is CDR3 alone, 48 bases in frame from the first base. This clone was counted between two and nine times. Its antigen is still unknown. There are no base qualities to consult, and no much larger clone falls within one base. Results the study describes overall, beyond this receptor: The amount of clinical and demographic metadata varied by source and participant and was provided uncurated.

Whole blood was collected in K2EDTA tubes by collaborating institutions according to the institutions' own protocols. For TCRbeta analysis, collaborator samples were shipped as frozen whole blood, as isolated PBMCs, or as DNA extracted from either sample type. The immunoSEQ Assay, a bias-controlled multiplex PCR, was used to amplify TCRbeta CDR3 regions from genomic DNA. Concerning the study's data processing: Within the assay, amplification of reference gene primers was used to estimate how many nucleated cells each sample contained. Sequence reads were collapsed and filtered to measure the absolute abundance of every unique TCRbeta CDR3 rearrangement. For each sample, productive Simpson clonality was calculated by taking the square root of Simpson's diversity index across productive rearrangements. The table was pulled from immuneACCESS by TCRdb, which kept in-frame rearrangements only. Such tables lose some clones; where checked, under half of the loss comes from unresolved V genes, and the rest has no known cause. The V and J calls and clone size come from that table; D and trimming were worked out from the DNA. In this sample the table shows around 370,000 clones, around 90% of which occur a single time. Together, the top ten hold 6% to 7.5% of the sample.

What was sequenced was peripheral blood. This clonotype was sampled from a man aged 18 to 30 with active or convalescent COVID-19. In this chain, TRBV27 is recombined with TRBJ2-7; 9 junctional bases match TRBD2. CDR3 sequence: CASSSSWREGPNEQYF. Read as DNA, the sequence is TGTGCCAGCAGTTCCTCTTGGCGGGAGGGCCCCAACGAGCAGTACTTC.